These 29 T cell receptor beta chains were sequenced from one sample in a study of blood T cell repertoires in COVID-19. Data came from immunoSEQ multiplex PCR; TCRdb stores just in-frame clones and leaves some out. Found here are about 170,000 clones, around 80% of them singletons; the top ten hold roughly 4%. Sequenced material: PBMCs or T cells enriched from blood (not recorded which). The origin of the receptors is a woman aged 45-65 years in a cohort exposed to, infected with or recovered from COVID-19 (not recorded which).

This clone showed up just once. This rearrangement joins TRBV28 to TRBJ1-6; no reliable D call. CDR3 length: 14 amino acids. Trimming removed 3 bases at V and 7 bases at J, with 10 bases between. The germline gives CDR1 MDHEN, CDR2 SYDVKM. In DNA form, the CDR3 reads TGTGCCAGCAGTTTGAGGCCGCTAAATTCACCCCTCCACTTT. Protein sequence: CASSLRPLNSPLHF.

The rearrangement links TRBV28 to TRBJ2-4; 7 positions agree with TRBD1. Per germline, CDR1 MDHEN and CDR2 SYDVKM. The CDR3 totals 18 residues. V shed 4 bases, J shed 0 bases, and the junction held 12 bases outside the gene matches. This CDR3 reads CASSSDRGTALAKNIQYF. The CDR3 DNA reads as TGTGCCAGCAGTTCTGACCGTGGGACAGCCCTAGCCAAAAACATTCAGTACTTC.

This chain uses TRBV9 with TRBJ2-3; the D is unclear. The V and J ends lost 2 bases and 1 base respectively, with 5 bases between them. CDR1 is SGDLS and CDR2 is YYNGEE in the germline V gene. This CDR3 is built from 13 residues. CDR3 nucleotides: TGTGCCAGCAGCGTCCGGGGCACAGATACGCAGTATTTT. Translated: CASSVRGTDTQYF.

The J gene is TRBJ2-5, the V gene TRBV7-2; 7 bases are shared with TRBD2. V shed 3 bases and J 1 base; nucleotides not matched to a gene: 8. Germline CDR1 SGHTA, CDR2 FQGNSA. This CDR3 region has 16 residues. The CDR3 DNA reads TGTGCCAGCAGCTTCCGTCCGGGACTACTCCAAGAGACCCAGTACTTC. Translating gives CASSFRPGLLQETQYF.

The chain combines TRBV6-5 with TRBJ2-5; TRBD1 might be the D (6 bases). This CDR3 region has 14 residues. The germline V gene encodes CDR1 MNHEY and CDR2 SVGAGI. Deletions cut 4 bases from V and 3 bases from J, with 12 bases between. DNA for the CDR3: TGTGCCAGCAGTTTCAACAGGGTAGAAGAGACCCAGTACTTC. Translation: CASSFNRVEETQYF.

The count of this clone is one. This chain links TRBV28 with TRBJ1-2; perhaps TRBD1 as D (6 bases). The V and J ends lost 3 bases and 8 bases respectively, with 13 bases between them. The CDR3 runs 13 residues. Germline V CDR1 and CDR2: MDHEN, SYDVKM. CDR3: CASSFVQGTGYTF. The CDR3 DNA is TGTGCCAGCAGTTTCGTTCAGGGGACGGGCTACACCTTC.

This chain joins TRBV19 and TRBJ1-3; TRBD1 is a possible D gene (6 bases). The V gene's germline CDR1 is LNHDA and CDR2 SQIVND (reference sequence). V was pared by 5 bases and J by 2 bases, with 13 bases between. This CDR3 has 15 amino acids. This CDR3 reads CASSLRQEPGNTIYF. In nucleotides, the CDR3 is TGTGCCAGTAGTCTGCGACAGGAGCCTGGAAACACCATATATTTT.

This clone has only a few counts. The chain is built from TRBV6-5 and TRBJ1-1, with TRBD1 as a possible D gene (6 bases). In germline, CDR1 is MNHEY, CDR2 SVGAGI. The CDR3 spans 15 residues. V was pared by 0 bases and J by 5 bases, with 13 bases between. The CDR3 region has the DNA TGTGCCAGCAGTTACTCCAGGCAGGGGTTAACTGAAGCTTTCTTT. As protein: CASSYSRQGLTEAFF.

This clone was found once. This chain uses TRBV28 with TRBJ2-1; TRBD2 aligns across 12 bases. This CDR3 contains 14 residues. V gave up 2 bases and J gave up 9 bases; unmatched junction bases: 2. Germline V gene sequence: CDR1 MDHEN, CDR2 SYDVKM. The CDR3 DNA reads as TGTGCCAGCAGTTTACTAGCGGGGGGGACTGAGCAGTTCTTC. Encoded protein: CASSLLAGGTEQFF.

The gene calls are TRBV28 and TRBJ2-7; D not resolved. CDR1 is MDHEN and CDR2 is SYDVKM in the germline V gene. There are 15 residues in the CDR3. V lost 5 bases and J lost 3, with 17 bases in between. CDR3 bases: TGTGCCAGCAGTCCCGGCGGATCAACCTTCTACGAGCAGTACTTC. This codes for CASSPGGSTFYEQYF.

The chain uses TRBV14 and TRBJ1-5; D possibly corresponds to TRBD1 (6 bases). This CDR3 is built from 14 residues. Germline V lookup: CDR1 SGHDN, CDR2 FVKESK. Trimming removed 5 bases at V and 3 bases at J, with 11 bases between. CDR3 DNA sequence: TGTGCCAGCAGCATAGGGGGGGTCAATCAGCCCCAGCATTTT. Translated: CASSIGGVNQPQHF.

The chain employs TRBV5-1 and TRBJ2-7; 9 bases agree with TRBD2. J lost 5 bases, V lost 0 bases, and 6 bases had no gene match. The CDR3 spans 15 residues. Germline lookup yields CDR1 SGHRS and CDR2 YFSETQ. CDR3 nucleotide sequence: TGCGCCAGCAGCTTGGCCGCGGGAGGGCCCAACGAGCAGTACTTC. Translating it yields CASSLAAGGPNEQYF.

This clone was detected ten times or more. The chain uses TRBV24-1 and TRBJ2-2; 8 bases are shared with TRBD2. Germline lookup yields CDR1 KGHDR and CDR2 SFDVKD. The V gene end was trimmed by 4 bases and the J gene end by 4 bases; junction bases not matched to a gene: 7. The CDR3 is 16 residues long. The CDR3 DNA reads TGTGCCACCAGTGACCCCAGCGGGGGAACCACCGGGGAGCTGTTTTTT. This gives the protein CATSDPSGGTTGELFF.

The chain links TRBV5-6 to TRBJ1-2; perhaps TRBD1 as D (5 bases). Germline loops: CDR1 SGHDT, CDR2 YYEEEE. Trimming removed 4 bases at V and 5 bases at J, with 15 bases between. The CDR3 runs 14 residues. CDR3 region: CASSPAGGGYGYTF. The CDR3 DNA follows: TGTGCCAGCAGCCCCGCGGGGGGAGGGTATGGCTACACCTTC.

The count of this clone is one. The chain has TRBV6-5 and TRBJ1-4, with 11 nucleotides matching TRBD1. CDR1 MNHEY and CDR2 SVGAGI come from the germline V gene. CDR3 length equals 16 residues. The junction had 5 bases not matched to a gene; V was cut back by 0 bases and J by 8 bases. The CDR3 DNA is TGTGCCAGCAGTTACTCGAGGACAGGGGGCGAAGAAAAACTGTTTTTT. Its translation: CASSYSRTGGEEKLFF.

The chain has TRBV24-1 and TRBJ2-1; 10 nucleotides line up with TRBD2. The CDR3 loop spans 15 amino acids. J was trimmed by 8 bases and V by 10 bases; bases with no gene match: 13. CDR1 and CDR2 (germline): KGHDR, SFDVKD. The CDR3 loop is CATGLSGGPWYEQFF. In nucleotides, the CDR3 is TGTGCCACGGGGCTTAGCGGGGGGCCTTGGTATGAGCAGTTCTTC.

This CDR3 is CARNTTQGAETQYF. The CDR3 DNA is TGTGCCAGAAACACCACTCAAGGGGCGGAGACCCAGTACTTC. The rearrangement links TRBV7-3 to TRBJ2-5, with D possibly matching TRBD1 (5 bases). The germline V gene has CDR1 SGHTA and CDR2 FQGTGA. The CDR3 is 14 amino acids. V lost 9 bases to trimming and J lost 5 bases, with 19 bases between them.

The chain joins TRBV9 to TRBJ1-2; D may be TRBD1 (6 bases). The CDR3 extends over 12 amino acids. CDR1 SGDLS and CDR2 YYNGEE come from the germline V gene. The ends were cut back, 4 bases at V and 10 bases at J, with 14 bases in the middle. The CDR3 loop reads CASSLGRGPYTF. In nucleotides, the CDR3 is TGTGCCAGCAGCTTGGGGCGGGGGCCCTACACCTTC.

The chain combines TRBV14 with TRBJ2-5; 15 bases agree with TRBD2. The CDR3 is 15 amino acids. The V and J ends lost 6 bases and 3 bases, in that order; junction bases with no gene match: 2. Germline loops: CDR1 SGHDN, CDR2 FVKESK. This chain's CDR3 is CASRRTSGGEETQYF. CDR3 in DNA: TGTGCCAGCAGACGGACTAGCGGGGGGGAAGAGACCCAGTACTTC.

The gene calls are TRBV3-1 (or the pseudogene TRBV3-2) and TRBJ2-7, with D tentatively TRBD1 (6 bases). CDR1 and CDR2 from the germline V gene are LGHDT and YNNKEL (reference sequence). The CDR3 totals 13 residues. The V end lost 3 bases, the J end lost 4 bases, and 10 bases lay between the germline ends. The CDR3 reads CASSHGQTYEQYF. DNA of the CDR3: TGTGCCAGCAGCCACGGACAGACGTACGAGCAGTACTTC.

The chain links TRBV5-8 to TRBJ1-3, with D hard to call. Germline values: CDR1 SGHTS, CDR2 YDEGEE. Trimming took 6 bases from V and 2 from J, leaving 18 bases between them. CDR3 size: 16 residues. CDR3 in DNA: TGTGCCAGCATGCCCCGGACCCCGAGGGCTGGAAACACCATATATTTT. It translates to CASMPRTPRAGNTIYF.

The gene calls are TRBV7-8 and TRBJ2-6, with D unclear. The germline CDR1 and CDR2 sequences are SGHVS and FQNEAQ. V was pared by 4 bases and J by 1 base, with 5 bases between. This CDR3 comprises 14 residues. The CDR3 loop is CASSSVSGANVLTF. As DNA, the CDR3 is TGTGCCAGCAGCTCGGTATCTGGGGCCAACGTCCTGACTTTC. The full variable domain, rest sourced from reference TRBV7-8 and TRBJ2-6, is GAGVSQSPRYKVAKRGQDVALRCDPISGHVSLFWYQQALGQGPEFLTYFQNEAQLDKSGLPSDRFFAERPEGSVSTLKIQRTQQEDSAVYLCASSSVSGANVLTFGAGSRLTVL.

In this sample, this clone turned up once. This chain connects TRBV6-5 to TRBJ2-7; maybe TRBD1 (5 bases). This CDR3 has 15 residues. From germline, CDR1 is MNHEY and CDR2 SVGAGI. Trimming left V 5 bases short and J 0 bases short, with 14 bases between. The CDR3, as DNA: TGTGCCAGCAGTCCATCGCGACAGCCCTCCTACGAGCAGTACTTC. As protein: CASSPSRQPSYEQYF.

This clone has only one observation. The chain couples TRBV27 to TRBJ2-7; the match to TRBD1 covers 8 bases. The length of the CDR3 is 16 residues. J lost 0 bases, V lost 9 bases, and 13 bases had no gene match. Germline V gene data show CDR1 as MNHEY and CDR2 as SMNVEV (reference sequence). The CDR3 region has the DNA TGTGCCAGTAACGTACAGGGGGGCGGGCGCTCCTACGAGCAGTACTTC. Encoded protein: CASNVQGGGRSYEQYF.

The chain recombines TRBV2 with TRBJ1-2, with TRBD1 matching 10 bases. The CDR3 runs 15 residues. V shed 6 bases, J shed 3 bases, and the junction held 7 bases outside the gene matches. Germline values: CDR1 SNHLY, CDR2 FYNNEI. CDR3 coding DNA: TGTGCCAGCAGACCCGGGACAGGGGCCGACTATGGCTACACCTTC. It codes for CASRPGTGADYGYTF.

The gene calls are TRBV19 and TRBJ1-5, with D perhaps TRBD1 (6 bases). V was trimmed by 5 bases and J by 6 bases, leaving 14 bases between them. CDR3 size: 14 residues. The germline V gene encodes CDR1 LNHDA and CDR2 SQIVND (reference sequence). CDR3 sequence: CASSPHRVSQPQHF. The DNA for the CDR3 is TGTGCCAGTAGTCCCCACAGGGTAAGTCAGCCCCAGCATTTT. Complete variable domain (other parts from reference TRBV19 and TRBJ1-5): DGGITQSPKYLFRKEGQNVTLSCEQNLNHDAMYWYRQDPGQGLRLIYYSQIVNDFQKGDIAEGYSVSREKKESFPLTVTSAQKNPTAFYLCASSPHRVSQPQHFGDGTRLSIL.

This clone was detected a few times. This chain connects TRBV11-2 to TRBJ1-2, with unresolved D. Deletions cut 6 bases from V and 1 base from J, with 15 bases between. The CDR3 is 15 residues long. Per germline, CDR1 SGHAT and CDR2 FQNNGV. CDR3 residues: CASSSIQRSNYGYTF. In DNA form, the CDR3 reads TGTGCCAGCAGTTCTATCCAAAGGAGTAACTATGGCTACACCTTC.

The chain recombines TRBV28 with TRBJ2-1, with 8 bases identical to TRBD2. This CDR3 contains 15 residues. Looked up from germline, CDR1 is MDHEN and CDR2 is SYDVKM. Trimming took 4 bases from V and 3 from J; bases not matched to a gene: 5. The CDR3 region has the DNA TGTGCCAGCAGTTCCGGGGGGGCAGGCTACAATGAGCAGTTCTTC. Translation gives CASSSGGAGYNEQFF.

The chain combines TRBV19 with TRBJ1-6, with 8 bases matching TRBD1. The CDR3 has 15 amino acids. V gave up 7 bases and J gave up 7 bases; unmatched junction bases: 9. CDR1 is LNHDA and CDR2 is SQIVND in the germline V gene (reference sequence). CDR3 DNA: TGTGCCAGTACCGTCGACAGGGGTGGGAATTCACCCCTCCACTTT. Its translation is CASTVDRGGNSPLHF.